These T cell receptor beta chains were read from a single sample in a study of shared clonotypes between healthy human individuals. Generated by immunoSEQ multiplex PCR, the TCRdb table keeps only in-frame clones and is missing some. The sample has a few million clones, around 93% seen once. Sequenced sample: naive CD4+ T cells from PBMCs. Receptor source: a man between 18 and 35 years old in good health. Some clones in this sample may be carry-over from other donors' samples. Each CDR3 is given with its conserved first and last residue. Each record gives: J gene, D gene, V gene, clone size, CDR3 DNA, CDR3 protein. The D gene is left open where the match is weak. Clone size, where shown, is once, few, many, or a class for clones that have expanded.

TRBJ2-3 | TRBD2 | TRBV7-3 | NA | TGTGCCAGCCGAGCGGGAGTGGCAGATACGCAGTATTTT | CASRAGVADTQYF
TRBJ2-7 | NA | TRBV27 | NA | TGTGCCAGGAGCCCAGGGAATAGATGCGAGTACGAGCAGTACTTC | CARSPGNRCEYEQYF
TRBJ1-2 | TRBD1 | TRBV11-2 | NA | TGTGCCAGCAGCGACAGGGGTGAAGTCGGTGGCTACACCTTC | CASSDRGEVGGYTF
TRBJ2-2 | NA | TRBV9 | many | TGTGCCAGCAGCGTAATGGGACTGCCCACCGGGGAGCTGTTTTTT | CASSVMGLPTGELFF
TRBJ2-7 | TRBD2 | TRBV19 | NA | TGTGCCAGTAGTAGAGCGGGGCTCCAGAGCTCCTACGAGCAGTACTTC | CASSRAGLQSSYEQYF
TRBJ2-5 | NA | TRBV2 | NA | TGTGCCAGCAGTGAACGGGGCTCCCGAAAGGGTGAGACCCAGTACTTC | CASSERGSRKGETQYF
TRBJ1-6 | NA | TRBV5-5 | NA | TGTGCCAGCAGCTCTCTTTGGGGGGATTCACCCCTCCACTTT | CASSSLWGDSPLHF
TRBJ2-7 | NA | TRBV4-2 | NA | TGTGCCAGCAGCCAAGATCGCGACCACTACTCCTACGAGCAGTACTTC | CASSQDRDHYSYEQYF
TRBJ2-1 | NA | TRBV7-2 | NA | TGTGCCAGCAGCTTAGTATCTGAGCAGTTCTTC | CASSLVSEQFF
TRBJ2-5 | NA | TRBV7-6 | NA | TGTGCCAGCAGCTCAGTCGTCCAGACCCAGTACTTC | CASSSVVQTQYF
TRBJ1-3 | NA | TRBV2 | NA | TGTGCCAGCAGCAGGGACAACGGAAACACCATATATTTT | CASSRDNGNTIYF
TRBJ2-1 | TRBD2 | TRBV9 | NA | TGTGCCAGCAGCGGGACTAGCGGGAGGAATGAGCAGTTCTTC | CASSGTSGRNEQFF
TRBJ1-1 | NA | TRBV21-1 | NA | TGTGCCAGCAGGGACAGGGGGAACACTGAAGCTTTCTTT | CASRDRGNTEAFF
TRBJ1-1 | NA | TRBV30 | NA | TGTGCCTGGGGATACGTAGGGGAAGGAGACACTGAAGCTTTCTTT | CAWGYVGEGDTEAFF
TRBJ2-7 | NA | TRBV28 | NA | TGTGCCAGCAGTTTAGGCAGGACCTACGGGCAGTACTTC | CASSLGRTYGQYF
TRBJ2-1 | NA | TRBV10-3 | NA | TGTGCCATCAGCGCAAACGCGGGGGCGTACAATGAGCAGTTCTTC | CAISANAGAYNEQFF
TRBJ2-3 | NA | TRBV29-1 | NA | TGCAGCGTTGATCGTACGGTGGGCACAGATACGCAGTATTTT | CSVDRTVGTDTQYF
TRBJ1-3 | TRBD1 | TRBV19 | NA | TGTGCCAGTAGTATCGGACAGGGCCGTAACACCATATATTTT | CASSIGQGRNTIYF
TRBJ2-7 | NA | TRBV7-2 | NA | TGTGCCAGCAGCTTACAGGGGTCCCCAACCTACGAGCAGTACTTC | CASSLQGSPTYEQYF
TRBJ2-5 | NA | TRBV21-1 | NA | TGTGCCAGCAGCACGAACCCAGAACCAGGGGGCGCCGATTTCCAAGAGACCCAGTACTTC | CASSTNPEPGGADFQETQYF
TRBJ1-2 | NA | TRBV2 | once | TGTGCCAGCAGCGCCCAGGGGACTAACTATGGCTACACCTTC | CASSAQGTNYGYTF
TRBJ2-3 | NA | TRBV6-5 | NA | TGTGCCAGCAAACGGACGGTTACTAGCACAGATACGCAGTATTTT | CASKRTVTSTDTQYF
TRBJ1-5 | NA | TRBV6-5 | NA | TGTGCCAGCAGTTACTCGGGGACTCAGCCCCAGCATTTT | CASSYSGTQPQHF
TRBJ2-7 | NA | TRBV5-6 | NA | TGTGCCAGCAGCCGGGGTCTGGGAGAGCAGTACTTC | CASSRGLGEQYF
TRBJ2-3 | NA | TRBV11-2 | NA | TGTGCCAGCAGCTTTTTGACTAGCACAGATACGCAGTATTTT | CASSFLTSTDTQYF
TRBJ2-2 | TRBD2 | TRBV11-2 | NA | TGTGCCAGCAACAGGCACGGCGGGAGGGACACCGGGGAGCTGTTTTTT | CASNRHGGRDTGELFF
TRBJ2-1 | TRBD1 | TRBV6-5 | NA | TGTGCCACACAGGGGCACCCCCGGCCCAATGAGCAGTTCTTC | CATQGHPRPNEQFF
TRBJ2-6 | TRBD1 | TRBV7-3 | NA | TGTGCCAGCAGCTCCCACAGGGGCTCTGGGGCCAACGTCCTGACTTTC | CASSSHRGSGANVLTF
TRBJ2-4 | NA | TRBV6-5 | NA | TGTGCCAGCAGTCAAAGCCCAGCCAAAAACATTCAGTACTTC | CASSQSPAKNIQYF
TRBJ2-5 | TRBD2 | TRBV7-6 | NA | TGTGCCAGCAGCTTTACGGGACTAGCGGGTAACGGAGAGACCCAGTACTTC | CASSFTGLAGNGETQYF
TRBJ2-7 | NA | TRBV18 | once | TGTGCCAGCTCTCCTTTAACCGTTTCCTACGAGCAGTACTTC | CASSPLTVSYEQYF
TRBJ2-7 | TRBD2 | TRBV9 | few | TGTGCCAGCAGCGTAGCTACTGGAACTAGCGGGAGTAACGAGCAGTACTTC | CASSVATGTSGSNEQYF
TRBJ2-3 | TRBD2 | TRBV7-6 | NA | TGTGCCAGCAGCCAAACAGGGTACTCTAGCGGGCGGGATACGCAGTATTTT | CASSQTGYSSGRDTQYF
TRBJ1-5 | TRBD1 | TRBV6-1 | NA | TGTGCCAGCAGTGTCGAACAGGGGAATCAGCCCCAGCATTTT | CASSVEQGNQPQHF
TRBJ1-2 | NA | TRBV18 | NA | TGTGCCAGCTCACCACCGTCCGCCGTCTATGGCTACACCTTC | CASSPPSAVYGYTF
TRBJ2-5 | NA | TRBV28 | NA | TGTGCCAGCAGTCTTCCGAAAGAAGAGACCCAGTACTTC | CASSLPKEETQYF
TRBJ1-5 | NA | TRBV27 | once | TGTGCCAGCAGTTTGGACAGTAGCCAGCCCCAGCATTTT | CASSLDSSQPQHF
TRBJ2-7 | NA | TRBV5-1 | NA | TGCGCCAGCAGCCCCGGGAGCTACGAGCAGTACTTC | CASSPGSYEQYF
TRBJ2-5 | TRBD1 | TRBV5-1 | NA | TGCGCCAGCAGCTTTTCCATAGGGACAGCGGAGACCCAGTACTTC | CASSFSIGTAETQYF
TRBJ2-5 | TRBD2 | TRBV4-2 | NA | TGTGCCAGCAGCCAAGGAAGCGGGATCCAAGAGACCCAGTACTTC | CASSQGSGIQETQYF
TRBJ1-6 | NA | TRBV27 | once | TGTGCCAGCAGTACCCCTTCACCCCTCCACTTT | CASSTPSPLHF
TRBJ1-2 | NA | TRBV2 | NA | TGTGCCAGCAGTTCGTCCCGGGACTTGGGGGGCTACACCTTC | CASSSSRDLGGYTF
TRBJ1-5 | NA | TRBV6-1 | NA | TGTGCCAGCAGCATAGACGGTAGCAATCAGCCCCAGCATTTT | CASSIDGSNQPQHF
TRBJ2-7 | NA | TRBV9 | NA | TGTGCCAGCGGGGGCCTAGGGGCCGGCTACGAGCAGTACTTC | CASGGLGAGYEQYF
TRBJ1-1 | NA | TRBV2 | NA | TGTGCCAGCAGTGCCCAGCGGAGGGACACTGAAGCTTTCTTT | CASSAQRRDTEAFF